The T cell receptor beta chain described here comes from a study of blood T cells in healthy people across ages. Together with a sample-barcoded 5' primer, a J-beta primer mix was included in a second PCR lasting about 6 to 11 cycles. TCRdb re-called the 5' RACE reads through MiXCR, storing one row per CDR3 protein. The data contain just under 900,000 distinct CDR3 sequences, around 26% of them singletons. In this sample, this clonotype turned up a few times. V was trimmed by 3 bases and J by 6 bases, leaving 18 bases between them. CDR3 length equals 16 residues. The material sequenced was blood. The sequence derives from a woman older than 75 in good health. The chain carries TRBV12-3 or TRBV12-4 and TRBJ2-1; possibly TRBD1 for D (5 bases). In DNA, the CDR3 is TGTGCCAGCAGTTTGCAGCAGGGTGCGGTTGGCAATGAGCAGTTCTTC. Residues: CASSLQQGAVGNEQFF.